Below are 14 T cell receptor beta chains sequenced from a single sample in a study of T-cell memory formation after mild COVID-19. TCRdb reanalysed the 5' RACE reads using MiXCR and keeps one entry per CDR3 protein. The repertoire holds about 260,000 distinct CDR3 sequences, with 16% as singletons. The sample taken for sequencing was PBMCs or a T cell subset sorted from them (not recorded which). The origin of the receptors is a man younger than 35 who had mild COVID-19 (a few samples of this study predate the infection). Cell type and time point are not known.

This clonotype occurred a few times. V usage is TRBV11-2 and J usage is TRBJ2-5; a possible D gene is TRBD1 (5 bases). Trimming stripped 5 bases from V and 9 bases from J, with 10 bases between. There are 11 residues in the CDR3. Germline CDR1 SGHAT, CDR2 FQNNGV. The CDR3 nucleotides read TGTGCCAGCAGCCCAGGGCCTTCCCAGTACTTC. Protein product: CASSPGPSQYF.

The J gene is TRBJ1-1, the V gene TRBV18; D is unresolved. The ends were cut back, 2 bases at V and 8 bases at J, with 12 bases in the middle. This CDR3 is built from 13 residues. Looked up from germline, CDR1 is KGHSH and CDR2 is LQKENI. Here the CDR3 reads CASSPGSAAEAFF. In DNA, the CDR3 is TGTGCCAGCTCACCAGGGTCGGCAGCCGAAGCTTTCTTT.

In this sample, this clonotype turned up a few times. The CDR3 coding sequence is TGTGCCAGCAGTTACTCGACCAGGGAGTACAATGAGCAGTTCTTC. This sequence encodes CASSYSTREYNEQFF. V is TRBV6-5 and J is TRBJ2-1; D possibly uses TRBD1 or TRBD2 (5 bases each). This CDR3 region has 15 residues. Germline CDR1 is MNHEY and CDR2 is SVGAGI. The V end was cut by 0 bases, the J end by 4 bases, with 10 bases between.

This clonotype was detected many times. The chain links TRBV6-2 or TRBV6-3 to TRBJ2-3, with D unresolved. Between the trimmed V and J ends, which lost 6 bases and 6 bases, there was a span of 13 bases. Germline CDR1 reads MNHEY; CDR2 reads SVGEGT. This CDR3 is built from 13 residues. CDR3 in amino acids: CASSYAAWDTQYF. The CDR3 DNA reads TGTGCCAGCAGCTACGCAGCATGGGATACGCAGTATTTT.

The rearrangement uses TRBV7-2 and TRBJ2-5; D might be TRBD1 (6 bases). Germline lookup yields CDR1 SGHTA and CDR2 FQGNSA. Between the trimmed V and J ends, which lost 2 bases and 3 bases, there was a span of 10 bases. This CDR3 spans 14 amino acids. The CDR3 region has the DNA TGTGCCAGCAGCTTATCCAGGGGAAAAGAGACCCAGTACTTC. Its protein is CASSLSRGKETQYF.

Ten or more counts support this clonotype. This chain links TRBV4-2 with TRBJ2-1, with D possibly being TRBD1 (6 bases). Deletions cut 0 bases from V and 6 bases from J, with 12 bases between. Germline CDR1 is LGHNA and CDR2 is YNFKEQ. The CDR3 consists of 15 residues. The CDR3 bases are TGTGCCAGCAGCCAAGAGTCGATAGGGGGCAATGAGCAGTTCTTC. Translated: CASSQESIGGNEQFF.

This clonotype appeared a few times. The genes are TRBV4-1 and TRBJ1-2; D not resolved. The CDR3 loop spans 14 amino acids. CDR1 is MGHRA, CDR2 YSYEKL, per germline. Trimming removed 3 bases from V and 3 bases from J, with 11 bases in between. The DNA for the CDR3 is TGCGCCAGCAGCCAGGGGAGGACCTACTATGGCTACACCTTC. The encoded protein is CASSQGRTYYGYTF.

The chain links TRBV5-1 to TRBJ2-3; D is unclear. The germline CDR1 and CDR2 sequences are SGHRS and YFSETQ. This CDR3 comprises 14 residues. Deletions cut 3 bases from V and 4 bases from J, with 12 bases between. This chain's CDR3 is CASSSVHGSDTQYF. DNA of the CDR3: TGCGCCAGCAGCTCGGTACACGGGTCAGATACGCAGTATTTT.

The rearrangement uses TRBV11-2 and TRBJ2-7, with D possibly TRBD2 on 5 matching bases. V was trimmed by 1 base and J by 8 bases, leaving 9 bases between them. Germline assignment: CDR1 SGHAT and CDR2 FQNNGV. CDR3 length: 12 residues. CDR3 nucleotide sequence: TGTGCCAGCAGCTTAGGAGGGTCCCAGCAGTACTTC. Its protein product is CASSLGGSQQYF.

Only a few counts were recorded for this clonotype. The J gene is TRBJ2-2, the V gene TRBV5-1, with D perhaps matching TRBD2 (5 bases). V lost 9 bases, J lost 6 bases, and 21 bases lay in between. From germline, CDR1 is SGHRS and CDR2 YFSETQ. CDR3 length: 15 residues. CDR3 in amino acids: CATKTSAVGAGELFF. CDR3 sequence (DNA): TGCGCCACCAAAACGTCGGCAGTCGGGGCCGGGGAGCTGTTTTTT.

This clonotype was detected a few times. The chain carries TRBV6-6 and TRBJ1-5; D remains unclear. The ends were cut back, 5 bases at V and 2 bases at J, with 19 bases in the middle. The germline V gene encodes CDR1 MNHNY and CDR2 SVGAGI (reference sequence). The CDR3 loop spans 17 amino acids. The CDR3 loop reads CASSNLTLTEGNQPQHF. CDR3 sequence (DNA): TGTGCCAGCAGTAACTTGACCCTAACTGAGGGCAATCAGCCCCAGCATTTT.

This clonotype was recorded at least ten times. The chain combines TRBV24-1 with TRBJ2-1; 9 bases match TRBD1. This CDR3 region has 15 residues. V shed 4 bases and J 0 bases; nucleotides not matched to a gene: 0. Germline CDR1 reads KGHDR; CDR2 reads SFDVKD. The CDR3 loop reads CATSETGGSYNEQFF. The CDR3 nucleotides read TGTGCCACCAGTGAGACAGGGGGCTCCTACAATGAGCAGTTCTTC.

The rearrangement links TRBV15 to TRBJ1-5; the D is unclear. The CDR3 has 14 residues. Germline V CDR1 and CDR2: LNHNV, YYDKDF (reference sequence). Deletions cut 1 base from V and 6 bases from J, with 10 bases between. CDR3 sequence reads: CATSRGVTGQPQHF. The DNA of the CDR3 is TGTGCCACCAGCAGAGGGGTGACGGGTCAGCCCCAGCATTTT.

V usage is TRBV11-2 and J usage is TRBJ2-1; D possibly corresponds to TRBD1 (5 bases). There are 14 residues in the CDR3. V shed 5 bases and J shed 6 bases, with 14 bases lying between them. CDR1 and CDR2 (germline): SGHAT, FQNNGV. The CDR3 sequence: CASSPRRQSNEQFF. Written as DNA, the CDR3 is TGTGCCAGCAGCCCTCGTCGACAGAGCAATGAGCAGTTCTTC.